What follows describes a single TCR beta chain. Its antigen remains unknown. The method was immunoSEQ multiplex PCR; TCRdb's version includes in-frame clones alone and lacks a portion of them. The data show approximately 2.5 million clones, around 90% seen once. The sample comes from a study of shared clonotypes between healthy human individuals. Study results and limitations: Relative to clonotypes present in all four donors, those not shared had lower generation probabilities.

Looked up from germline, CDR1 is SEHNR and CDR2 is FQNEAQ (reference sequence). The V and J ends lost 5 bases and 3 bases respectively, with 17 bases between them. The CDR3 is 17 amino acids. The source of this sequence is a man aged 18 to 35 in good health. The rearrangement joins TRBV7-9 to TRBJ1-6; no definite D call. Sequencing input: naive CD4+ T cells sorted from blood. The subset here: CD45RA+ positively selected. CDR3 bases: TGTGCCAGCAGCGCAGATGGACGGACCTTCTATAATTCACCCCTCCACTTT. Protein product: CASSADGRTFYNSPLHF.